A selection of T cell receptor beta chains follows, all from one sample in a study of blood T cell repertoires in COVID-19. Some clones are missing from TCRdb's copy, which holds only in-frame ones; the method was immunoSEQ multiplex PCR. The sample holds 130,000 or so clones, approximately 84% seen once. Source material: peripheral blood. The receptor set was obtained from a woman in her forties or fifties who had recovered from COVID-19. The CDR3 runs from the conserved cysteine through the conserved F or W. The D gene is left open where the match is weak. Some rows mark clone size as missing; the rest say once, few, many or name a class of expanded clone.

DNA | CDR3 | J | V | D | size
TGTGCCAGCTCACGAACCAAACAGGGAAACAATGAGCAGTTCTTC | CASSRTKQGNNEQFF | TRBJ2-1 | TRBV18 | - | -
TGTGCCAGTAGTATACGGAGGGGACAGGGGTCAGATACGCAGTATTTT | CASSIRRGQGSDTQYF | TRBJ2-3 | TRBV19 | TRBD1 | -
TGCGCCAGCCGGACAGGTCAAGAGACCCAGTACTTC | CASRTGQETQYF | TRBJ2-5 | TRBV5-1 | TRBD1 | -
TGTGCCAGCAGCCCCAGGAGGGGGGGCGCGGACACCGGGGAGCTGTTTTTT | CASSPRRGGADTGELFF | TRBJ2-2 | TRBV7-8 | - | -
TGTGCCAGCAGCTTAGGAATAGCGGATACGCAGTATTTT | CASSLGIADTQYF | TRBJ2-3 | TRBV11-3 | - | once
TGTGCCAGCTCACCACCGGGACAGGGCACAGATACGCAGTATTTT | CASSPPGQGTDTQYF | TRBJ2-3 | TRBV18 | TRBD1 | -
TGTGCCAGCAGCCACCCGGGACGGAGGGACAAACTGTTTTTT | CASSHPGRRDKLFF | TRBJ1-4 | TRBV11-3 | - | -
TGTGCCAGAAGCTTGTGGACTAGCGGGGACCCCATTTCCCACGAGCAGTACTTC | CARSLWTSGDPISHEQYF | TRBJ2-7 | TRBV5-3 | TRBD2 | -
TGTGCCAGCAGTGGCAGGGGGAGCGAGCAGTACTTC | CASSGRGSEQYF | TRBJ2-7 | TRBV6-2/TRBV6-3 | TRBD1 | few
TGCGCCAGCAAAGGACAGGGGGGCACAGATACGCAGTATTTT | CASKGQGGTDTQYF | TRBJ2-3 | TRBV5-1 | TRBD1 | -
TGTGCCAGCAGCCGTCGTACTAGCGGGATACTTCGGGAGCTGTTTTTT | CASSRRTSGILRELFF | TRBJ2-2 | TRBV7-8 | TRBD2 | -
TGCGCCAGCAGCTTTGGACAGGGGGTTGGGTACACCTTC | CASSFGQGVGYTF | TRBJ1-2 | TRBV5-1 | TRBD1 | -
TGTGCCAGCAGTTCCCCCAGGGGTGGCCTCTATGGCTACACCTTC | CASSSPRGGLYGYTF | TRBJ1-2 | TRBV6-5 | - | once
TGTGCCAGCAGCTTGGACGGAGGCTCCTATAATTCACCCCTCCACTTT | CASSLDGGSYNSPLHF | TRBJ1-6 | TRBV5-4 | - | few
TGTGCCAGCAGTGGCCTGGGGCAGGGGTCGGATGAGCAGTTCTTC | CASSGLGQGSDEQFF | TRBJ2-1 | TRBV2 | - | -
TGTGCCAGCAGTCGGACAGAGAACACTGAAGCTTTCTTT | CASSRTENTEAFF | TRBJ1-1 | TRBV6-6 | - | many
TGTGCCATCAAGGCGGGAGTAGGTGAGACCCAGTACTTC | CAIKAGVGETQYF | TRBJ2-5 | TRBV10-3 | TRBD2 | -
TGTGCCTGGAGGGGGACAGGGAGAGGGTTGAACACTGAAGCTTTCTTT | CAWRGTGRGLNTEAFF | TRBJ1-1 | TRBV30 | TRBD1 | once
TGTGCCAGCAGCGTAGCAGGGACAGGGGGTTCAGCTTTCTTT | CASSVAGTGGSAFF | TRBJ1-1 | TRBV9 | TRBD1 | -
TGTGCCAGCAGCTTAGATGTCGGGACTGAAGCTTTCTTT | CASSLDVGTEAFF | TRBJ1-1 | TRBV11-2 | - | -
TGCGCCAGCAGCCCGCGACAGGGGAGAGAACAGCCCCAGCATTTT | CASSPRQGREQPQHF | TRBJ1-5 | TRBV4-1 | TRBD1 | -
TGTGCCTCTCTGCCGGAACGGGGCACTGAAGCTTTCTTT | CASLPERGTEAFF | TRBJ1-1 | TRBV2 | - | -
TGCGCCAGCCGGGGGGCCATAAACTATGGCTACACCTTC | CASRGAINYGYTF | TRBJ1-2 | TRBV5-1 | - | -
TGTGCCAGCAGTAAACCTCAGGGGGGCAGGGTATATGAGCAGTTCTTC | CASSKPQGGRVYEQFF | TRBJ2-1 | TRBV25-1 | - | -
TGTGCCAGCACCGATCGGTATGCTGAAGCTTTCTTT | CASTDRYAEAFF | TRBJ1-1 | TRBV19 | - | few
TGTGCCACCAGGCCCGGGGGGCATAGCACAGATACGCAGTATTTT | CATRPGGHSTDTQYF | TRBJ2-3 | TRBV27 | - | -
TGTGCTAGTGGCAATGACAGGGGGGCGGTAACTGAAGCTTTCTTT | CASGNDRGAVTEAFF | TRBJ1-1 | TRBV12-5 | TRBD1 | -
TGCAGCGTCCCACTAACCTCCTACAATGAGCAGTTCTTC | CSVPLTSYNEQFF | TRBJ2-1 | TRBV29-1 | - | -
TGCGCCAGCAGATATGAGTCTGGGGCCAACGTCCTGACTTTC | CASRYESGANVLTF | TRBJ2-6 | TRBV5-1 | - | -
TGCGCCACCCGCCCGAGGGGGTTTGACACAGATACGCAGTATTTT | CATRPRGFDTDTQYF | TRBJ2-3 | TRBV5-1 | - | -
TGCGCCAGCGCGGGGCGTACTGTCGTCACTGAAGCTTTCTTT | CASAGRTVVTEAFF | TRBJ1-1 | TRBV4-1 | - | -
TGTGCCTTCCAGGGTGGGGACAGGGGCCTCCGGAGCACAGATACGCAGTATTTT | CAFQGGDRGLRSTDTQYF | TRBJ2-3 | TRBV2 | TRBD1 | -
TGCAGCGTTCCCGCGGAGGGTGAGGAGACCCAGTACTTC | CSVPAEGEETQYF | TRBJ2-5 | TRBV29-1 | - | -
TGCGCCAGCAGCGCCGGGGATAGGGACACTGAAGCTTTCTTT | CASSAGDRDTEAFF | TRBJ1-1 | TRBV5-1 | - | -
TGCAGCGTTGTCTCACGTCCGGGACAGGGATCCTACGAGCAGTACTTC | CSVVSRPGQGSYEQYF | TRBJ2-7 | TRBV29-1 | TRBD1 | -
TGTGCCAGCAGACTTTCCAATGAGCAGTTCTTC | CASRLSNEQFF | TRBJ2-1 | TRBV6-5 | - | -
TGTGCCAGCAGTGAAGCTTCGGCGGGGGGAGGAGATACGCAGTATTTT | CASSEASAGGGDTQYF | TRBJ2-3 | TRBV2 | TRBD2 | few
TGTGCCAGCAGTTCGACAGGAGAAGGCTCTGGAAACACCATATATTTT | CASSSTGEGSGNTIYF | TRBJ1-3 | TRBV28 | - | -
TGCGCCAGCAGCTTCACAGGGAGCTCCTACGAGCAGTACTTC | CASSFTGSSYEQYF | TRBJ2-7 | TRBV5-1 | - | -
TGTGCCTGGGGGGTCGGGACAGCTGGAAACACCATATATTTT | CAWGVGTAGNTIYF | TRBJ1-3 | TRBV30 | TRBD1 | -
TGTGCCAGCTCCTCCCCCATCGCGCGTAAACCCTACGAGCAGTACTTC | CASSSPIARKPYEQYF | TRBJ2-7 | TRBV11-3 | - | -
TGTGCCACCAGCAGAGATCGGTACGGGGTCGAGCAGTACTTC | CATSRDRYGVEQYF | TRBJ2-7 | TRBV15 | - | once
TGTGCCAGCAGCTTAGTCAGCGGGAGGGCCCTCGGGGAGACCCAGTACTTC | CASSLVSGRALGETQYF | TRBJ2-5 | TRBV7-2 | TRBD2 | -
TGTGCCACCGTCCATCTTTCGGGGGGCACCGGGGAGCTGTTTTTT | CATVHLSGGTGELFF | TRBJ2-2 | TRBV6-5 | TRBD2 | -
TGTGCCATCAGTAAGACTGGTGTGGATGCTGAAGCTTTCTTT | CAISKTGVDAEAFF | TRBJ1-1 | TRBV10-3 | - | -
TGCGCCAGCAGGGAGGTTATAAATGAAAAACTGTTTTTT | CASREVINEKLFF | TRBJ1-4 | TRBV5-1 | - | -
TGTGCCAGCAGTGATAGTCTCGGGGAGCTGTTTTTT | CASSDSLGELFF | TRBJ2-2 | TRBV25-1 | - | -
TGCAGCGTTGGGGGGGGGAGCAAGAATGAGCAGTTCTTC | CSVGGGSKNEQFF | TRBJ2-1 | TRBV29-1 | TRBD2 | -
TGTGCCAGCAGCTTGGCCGGCAGGGGGTCAACTGGCTACACCTTC | CASSLAGRGSTGYTF | TRBJ1-2 | TRBV5-4 | TRBD1 | -
TGTGCCATCAGTGGACAGGGGGATCAGCCCCAGCATTTT | CAISGQGDQPQHF | TRBJ1-5 | TRBV10-3 | TRBD1 | -
TGCGCCAGCAGCGCCCAACAGGGGCCCGGGAGAAAACTGTTTTTT | CASSAQQGPGRKLFF | TRBJ1-4 | TRBV5-1 | TRBD1 | -
TGTGCCAGCAGTCGAGTGCCGGGTACGCAGTATTTT | CASSRVPGTQYF | TRBJ2-3 | TRBV7-8 | - | -
TGCGCCAGCAGCAGGGACAGGGGGAGGGGAGGAGCCGGGGAGCTGTTTTTT | CASSRDRGRGGAGELFF | TRBJ2-2 | TRBV4-1 | TRBD1 | -
TGTGCCAGCAGCCGCGGGGGGCGACAGCTAGGAAATTCGGACTTC | CASSRGGRQLGNSDF | TRBJ2-7 | TRBV5-6 | TRBD2 | once
TGTGCCAGCAGTACAGACAGGCCCACGGGGACTGAAGCTTTCTTT | CASSTDRPTGTEAFF | TRBJ1-1 | TRBV27 | - | -
TGTGCCAGCTCCCGTTTCTCCTACGAGCAGTACTTC | CASSRFSYEQYF | TRBJ2-7 | TRBV7-9 | - | -
TGTGCCAGCAGCTTAGTGCAGGGGATGGCTAATGAAAAACTGTTTTTT | CASSLVQGMANEKLFF | TRBJ1-4 | TRBV7-2 | - | -
TGTGCCAGCAGCTCTGGGCCCTCCGACGAGCAGTACTTC | CASSSGPSDEQYF | TRBJ2-7 | TRBV7-3 | - | -
TGCGCCAGCAGTGAGACGGACAGGGCCACAGATACGCAGTATTTT | CASSETDRATDTQYF | TRBJ2-3 | TRBV10-2 | TRBD1 | -
TGTGCCAGCAGCTCCAAACGGGGGTCGGGAGCTTTCTTT | CASSSKRGSGAFF | TRBJ1-1 | TRBV7-3 | - | -